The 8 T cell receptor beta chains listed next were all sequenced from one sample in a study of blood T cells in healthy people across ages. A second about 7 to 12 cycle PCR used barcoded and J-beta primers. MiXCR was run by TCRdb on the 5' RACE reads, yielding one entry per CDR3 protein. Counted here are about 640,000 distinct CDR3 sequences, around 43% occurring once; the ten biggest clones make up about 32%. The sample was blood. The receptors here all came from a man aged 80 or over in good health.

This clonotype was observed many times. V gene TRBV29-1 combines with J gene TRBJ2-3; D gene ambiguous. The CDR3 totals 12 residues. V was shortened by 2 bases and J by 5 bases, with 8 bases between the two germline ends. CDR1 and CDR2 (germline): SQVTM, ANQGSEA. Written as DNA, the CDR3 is TGCAGCGTTGAATCCGGTGGAGATACGCAGTATTTT. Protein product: CSVESGGDTQYF.

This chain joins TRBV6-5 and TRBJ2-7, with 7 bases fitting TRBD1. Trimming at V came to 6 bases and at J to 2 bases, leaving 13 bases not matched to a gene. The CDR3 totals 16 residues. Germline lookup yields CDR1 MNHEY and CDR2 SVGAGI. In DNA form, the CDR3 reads TGTGCCAGCAGACTGACCGGGACAGCCACAACCTACGAGCAGTACTTC. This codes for CASRLTGTATTYEQYF.

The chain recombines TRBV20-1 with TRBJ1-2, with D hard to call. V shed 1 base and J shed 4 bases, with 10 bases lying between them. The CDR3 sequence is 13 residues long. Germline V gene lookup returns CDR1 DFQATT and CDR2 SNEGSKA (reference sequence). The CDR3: CSARGTDFYGYTF. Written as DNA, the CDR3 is TGCAGTGCTAGAGGGACCGACTTCTATGGCTACACCTTC.

CDR3 amino acids: CSAREVVAGPTDTQYF. CDR3 DNA: TGCAGTGCTAGAGAAGTGGTAGCGGGCCCCACAGATACGCAGTATTTT. The V gene is TRBV20-1, the J gene TRBJ2-3; 7 nucleotides align to TRBD2. V was pared by 0 bases and J by 2 bases, with 8 bases of the junction left unmatched. From germline, CDR1 is DFQATT and CDR2 SNEGSKA (reference sequence). This CDR3 contains 16 residues.

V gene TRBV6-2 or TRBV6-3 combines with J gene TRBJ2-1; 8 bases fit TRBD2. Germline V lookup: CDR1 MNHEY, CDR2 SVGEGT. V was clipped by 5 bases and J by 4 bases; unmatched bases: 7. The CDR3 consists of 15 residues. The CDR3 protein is CASSPSAGVYNEQFF. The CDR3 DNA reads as TGTGCCAGCAGTCCGTCAGCGGGAGTATACAATGAGCAGTTCTTC.

CDR3: CASRPSGTSGHSSTQYF. For the CDR3, the DNA is TGTGCCAGCAGGCCCTCTGGAACTAGCGGCCACTCCTCTACGCAGTATTTT. This chain uses TRBV6-6 with TRBJ2-3; 8 positions agree with TRBD2. This CDR3 spans 17 amino acids. J was trimmed by 8 bases and V by 6 bases; bases with no gene match: 19. The germline V gene has CDR1 MNHNY and CDR2 SVGAGI (reference sequence).

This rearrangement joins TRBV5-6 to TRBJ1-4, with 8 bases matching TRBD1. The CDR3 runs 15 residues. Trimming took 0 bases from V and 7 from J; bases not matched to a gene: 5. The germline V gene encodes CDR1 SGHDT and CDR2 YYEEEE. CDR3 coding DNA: TGTGCCAGCAGCTTGGCCCCGACAGGGGCTGAAAAACTGTTTTTT. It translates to CASSLAPTGAEKLFF.

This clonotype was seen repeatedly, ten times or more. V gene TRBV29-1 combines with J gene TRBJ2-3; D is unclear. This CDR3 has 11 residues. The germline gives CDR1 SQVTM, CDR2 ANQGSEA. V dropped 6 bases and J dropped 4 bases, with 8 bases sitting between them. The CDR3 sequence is CSVRWADTQYF. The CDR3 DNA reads TGCAGCGTGCGATGGGCAGATACGCAGTATTTT.